The T cell receptor beta chain under discussion was sequenced for a study of T cells in Graves' hyperthyroidism and ophthalmopathy. For the study at large: Initial diagnosis, before any treatment, was when peripheral blood was collected. The study, taken as a whole, reports: Blood also showed most of the thyroid clonotypes that were expanded above 0.001.

Exclusion of patients followed from uncontrolled infection, other autoimmune disease, pregnancy or lactation. RNA transcripts yielded amplified TCR beta CDR3 regions. Carried out on the TCR CDR3, a first-round RT-PCR used the HTBI primer set. TCRdb independently ran MiXCR on the multiplex PCR reads; one entry per CDR3 protein. This table holds hundreds of thousands of distinct CDR3 sequences, about 15% found once. Note on this clonotype: Its target is not known.

The sample was blood. The clonotype originates from a woman aged 50 to 60 with Graves' ophthalmopathy.

Here the CDR3 DNA reads TGTGCCAGCAAAGCTAGCGGCCGCCAAGAGACCCAGTACTTC. This sequence encodes CASKASGRQETQYF. The chain has TRBV27 and TRBJ2-5; TRBD2 aligns across 7 bases. The CDR3 is 14 amino acids. Germline trimming cut 7 bases from V and 1 base from J; bases unmatched to any gene: 6. The germline V gene encodes CDR1 MNHEY and CDR2 SMNVEV (reference sequence).